Listed below are T cell receptor beta chains from one sample, sequenced in a study of blood T cell repertoires in COVID-19. Libraries were prepared by immunoSEQ multiplex PCR; TCRdb keeps only in-frame clonotypes and omits some of them. The data show roughly 100,000 clones, about 90% seen once. Sequencing was carried out using peripheral blood. These receptors were obtained from a man between 50 and 59 years old with active COVID-19. CDR3s include the opening cysteine and the closing phenylalanine or tryptophan. D genes are given only for firm matches. Clone size is shown for a subset of rows, as once, few, many or a class of expanded clone.

clone_size d_call j_call v_call cdr3_nt cdr3_aa
. . TRBJ2-6 TRBV2 TGTGCCAGCAGTCTCGCTTCCTACATTTTGCGGGGGGCCAACGTCCTGACTTTC CASSLASYILRGANVLTF
. TRBD1 TRBJ2-5 TRBV5-1 TGCGCCAGCAGCTTGGACGGCAGGGGGTATGAGACCCAGTACTTC CASSLDGRGYETQYF
. TRBD2 TRBJ2-7 TRBV4-3 TGCGCCAGCAGCCAAGGAGTAGCGGGCCCCTACGAGCAGTACTTC CASSQGVAGPYEQYF
once . TRBJ1-5 TRBV30 TGTGCCTGGAGTGTACGTCGGGGTTATCAGCCCCAGCATTTT CAWSVRRGYQPQHF
. . TRBJ2-3 TRBV6-4 TGTGCCAGCAGTTTCCCGGGACTCTTTCCGCATACGCAGTATTTT CASSFPGLFPHTQYF
. TRBD1 TRBJ2-7 TRBV5-1 TGCGCCAGCAGCTTGGAAACAGGGGGCTACGAGCAGTACTTC CASSLETGGYEQYF
. TRBD2 TRBJ2-3 TRBV7-6 TGTGCCAGCAGCTATAGCGGGGGCCGGGGAGATACGCAGTATTTT CASSYSGGRGDTQYF
once TRBD2 TRBJ2-1 TRBV11-3 TGTGCCAGCAGCCGCACGCGGCTAGCGGGGGGGAATGAGCAGTTCTTC CASSRTRLAGGNEQFF
once . TRBJ1-3 TRBV6-2/TRBV6-3 TGTGCCAGCAGTTACCGCTCTGGAAACACCATATATTTT CASSYRSGNTIYF
. . TRBJ2-3 TRBV6-5 TGTGCCAGCAGTTCGCTAACAGATACGCAGTATTTT CASSSLTDTQYF
once . TRBJ2-3 TRBV5-1 TGCGCCAGCAGCCCTATGTCCAGCACAGATACGCAGTATTTT CASSPMSSTDTQYF
. . TRBJ2-5 TRBV5-1 TGCGCCAGCAGCTTCCTGACTACTTCGGCGGAGACCCAGTACTTC CASSFLTTSAETQYF
once TRBD1 TRBJ2-3 TRBV15 TGTGCCACCAGCAGAGGGGGTCTTTCGGACAGGGGAGATACGCAGTATTTT CATSRGGLSDRGDTQYF
. TRBD2 TRBJ2-1 TRBV14 TGTGCCAGCAGACCCAGCGGGGAGGGAAACAATGAGCAGTTCTTC CASRPSGEGNNEQFF
few TRBD1 TRBJ1-1 TRBV7-9 TGTGCCAGCAGCCTCCCGGGACAGGGATTAGCTTTCTTT CASSLPGQGLAFF
. . TRBJ1-6 TRBV7-2 TGTGCCAGCATCACTGGCGGGGGTCAAATTAATTCACCCCTCCACTTT CASITGGGQINSPLHF
. TRBD2 TRBJ2-2 TRBV2 TGTGCCAGCAGGGCCCTCGGGCTAGCGGAAACCGGGGAGCTGTTTTTT CASRALGLAETGELFF
. . TRBJ1-3 TRBV12-3/TRBV12-4 TGTGCCAGCAGTTCTTACACCATATATTTT CASSSYTIYF
. TRBD1 TRBJ1-1 TRBV29-1 TGCAGCGTTCGGGACAGGGGTGGGACTGAAGCTTTCTTT CSVRDRGGTEAFF
. TRBD2 TRBJ2-5 TRBV3-1/TRBV3-2 TGTGCCAGCAGCCTAGGGACTAGCGCCGAGACCCAGTACTTC CASSLGTSAETQYF
. . TRBJ2-6 TRBV6-5 TGTGCCAGCAGTTTCAGGGAGGCCAACGTCCTGACTTTC CASSFREANVLTF
. . TRBJ1-3 TRBV7-8 TGTGCCAGCAGCCCTAGCGGCACCATATATTTT CASSPSGTIYF
. . TRBJ1-3 TRBV5-1 TGCGCCAGCAGCCAGGGGTCCGGAAACACCATATATTTT CASSQGSGNTIYF